This TCR beta chain appears in the sequencing data of a study of blood T cell repertoires in COVID-19. Methods used by the authors: Reference gene primer amplification yielded estimated nucleated cell counts. Assay used: immunoSEQ multiplex PCR; TCRdb lists only in-frame clones, some missing. The V and J calls and clone size were taken over from that table, and D and trimming were inferred from the DNA. The sample records approximately 300,000 clones, 80% to 90% being singletons. Germline assignment: CDR1 MNHNY and CDR2 SVGAGI (reference sequence). V was clipped by 2 bases and J by 7 bases; unmatched bases: 10. The CDR3 has 16 residues.

The V gene is TRBV6-6, the J gene TRBJ1-5; 8 positions match TRBD1. This TCR came from a woman aged 50 to 65 with acute or convalescent COVID-19. Sequencing used peripheral blood. CDR3 coding DNA: TGTGCCAGCAGTTACCAGGGGGCTGGTGTGAAGCAGCCCCAGCATTTT. Translation gives CASSYQGAGVKQPQHF.